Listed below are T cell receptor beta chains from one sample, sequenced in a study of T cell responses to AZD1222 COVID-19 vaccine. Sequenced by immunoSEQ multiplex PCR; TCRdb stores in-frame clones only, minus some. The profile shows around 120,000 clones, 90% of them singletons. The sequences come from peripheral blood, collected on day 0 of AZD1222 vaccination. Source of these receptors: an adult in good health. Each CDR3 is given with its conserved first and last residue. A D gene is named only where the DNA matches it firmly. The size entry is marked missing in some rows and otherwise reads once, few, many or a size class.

cdr3_nt: TGTGCCAGCACCTCGTCTGGAAGCTATGGCTACACCTTC; cdr3_aa: CASTSSGSYGYTF; d_call: NA; v_call: TRBV28; cdr3_length: 13; clone_size: NA; j_call: TRBJ1-2
cdr3_nt: TGTGCCAGTAGTTATAGCGGGACTAACACCGGGGAGCTGTTTTTT; cdr3_aa: CASSYSGTNTGELFF; d_call: TRBD2; v_call: TRBV19; cdr3_length: 15; clone_size: NA; j_call: TRBJ2-2
cdr3_nt: TGTGCCAGCAGTTCGTCTGCCGGGACGCAGTATTTT; cdr3_aa: CASSSSAGTQYF; d_call: NA; v_call: TRBV12-3/TRBV12-4; cdr3_length: 12; clone_size: once; j_call: TRBJ2-3
cdr3_nt: TGTGCCAGCTCACCGAGTAAGGGCTCTTTACCTCCTCAAACCTACAATGAGCAGTTCTTC; cdr3_aa: CASSPSKGSLPPQTYNEQFF; d_call: NA; v_call: TRBV18; cdr3_length: 20; clone_size: once; j_call: TRBJ2-1
cdr3_nt: TGTGCCAGTAGCAGACAGGGGGCCGGGGGCAATCAGCCCCAGCATTTT; cdr3_aa: CASSRQGAGGNQPQHF; d_call: TRBD1; v_call: TRBV19; cdr3_length: 16; clone_size: NA; j_call: TRBJ1-5
cdr3_nt: TGCAGCGTTGGGACAGGTCAGCCCCAGCATTTT; cdr3_aa: CSVGTGQPQHF; d_call: TRBD1; v_call: TRBV29-1; cdr3_length: 11; clone_size: NA; j_call: TRBJ1-5
cdr3_nt: TGTGCCAGTAGTATAGGTGGCCCTTCCGGGACCGCGTTCAAGGAAAAACTGTTTTTT; cdr3_aa: CASSIGGPSGTAFKEKLFF; d_call: NA; v_call: TRBV19; cdr3_length: 19; clone_size: NA; j_call: TRBJ1-4
cdr3_nt: TGTGCCAGCATCGAGGGGGGGCGTGACACCGGGGAGCTGTTTTTT; cdr3_aa: CASIEGGRDTGELFF; d_call: NA; v_call: TRBV5-6; cdr3_length: 15; clone_size: NA; j_call: TRBJ2-2
cdr3_nt: TGCGCCAGCAGCCAATCGGCAGGACAGGGCAATGGCTACACCTTC; cdr3_aa: CASSQSAGQGNGYTF; d_call: TRBD1; v_call: TRBV4-1; cdr3_length: 15; clone_size: few; j_call: TRBJ1-2
cdr3_nt: TGTGCCAGCAGTTTCAGGGGACAGGGGGCAATGAACACTGAAGCTTTCTTT; cdr3_aa: CASSFRGQGAMNTEAFF; d_call: TRBD1; v_call: TRBV28; cdr3_length: 17; clone_size: NA; j_call: TRBJ1-1
cdr3_nt: TGTGCCAGCAGAAGCGGACAGCTGGGCGAGCAGTACTTC; cdr3_aa: CASRSGQLGEQYF; d_call: NA; v_call: TRBV12-3/TRBV12-4; cdr3_length: 13; clone_size: NA; j_call: TRBJ2-7
cdr3_nt: TGTGCCAGCAACCTTTACACAGGGAACACTGAAGCTTTCTTT; cdr3_aa: CASNLYTGNTEAFF; d_call: NA; v_call: TRBV7-2; cdr3_length: 14; clone_size: NA; j_call: TRBJ1-1
cdr3_nt: TGTGCCAGCTCACAAGCTAGCCAAGAGACCCAGTACTTC; cdr3_aa: CASSQASQETQYF; d_call: NA; v_call: TRBV18; cdr3_length: 13; clone_size: NA; j_call: TRBJ2-5
cdr3_nt: TGTGCCAGCAGCAGGACAGGGGCTAGCTATGGCTACACCTTC; cdr3_aa: CASSRTGASYGYTF; d_call: TRBD1; v_call: TRBV6-5; cdr3_length: 14; clone_size: NA; j_call: TRBJ1-2
cdr3_nt: TGTGCCAGCGCCACAGGACTAGCGGGAGCACGAGAGACCCAGTACTTC; cdr3_aa: CASATGLAGARETQYF; d_call: TRBD2; v_call: TRBV2; cdr3_length: 16; clone_size: NA; j_call: TRBJ2-5
cdr3_nt: TGTGCCATCAGTGAGTCCGACAGGGGGAGGAACGAGCAGTACTTC; cdr3_aa: CAISESDRGRNEQYF; d_call: TRBD1; v_call: TRBV10-3; cdr3_length: 15; clone_size: NA; j_call: TRBJ2-7
cdr3_nt: TGTGCCAGTAGTCTCTATTCAGGGGCGGATGAAAAACTGTTTTTT; cdr3_aa: CASSLYSGADEKLFF; d_call: NA; v_call: TRBV19; cdr3_length: 15; clone_size: NA; j_call: TRBJ1-4
cdr3_nt: TGTGCCAGCAGCCCCGATAGGACCCAGTACTTC; cdr3_aa: CASSPDRTQYF; d_call: NA; v_call: TRBV5-5; cdr3_length: 11; clone_size: once; j_call: TRBJ2-5
cdr3_nt: TGTGCCAGCAGCGTCGGAGATAGCAATCAGCCCCAGCATTTT; cdr3_aa: CASSVGDSNQPQHF; d_call: NA; v_call: TRBV9; cdr3_length: 14; clone_size: NA; j_call: TRBJ1-5
cdr3_nt: TGCGCCAGCAGAGAGACAGGGGACTACGAGCAGTACTTC; cdr3_aa: CASRETGDYEQYF; d_call: TRBD1; v_call: TRBV10-2; cdr3_length: 13; clone_size: NA; j_call: TRBJ2-7
cdr3_nt: TGTGCCAGTATGTCGGACAGGGGCCTCTATGGCTACACCTTC; cdr3_aa: CASMSDRGLYGYTF; d_call: TRBD1; v_call: TRBV19; cdr3_length: 14; clone_size: NA; j_call: TRBJ1-2
cdr3_nt: TGTGCCAGTAGTAGGGGACAGAATTATGAAGCTTTCTTT; cdr3_aa: CASSRGQNYEAFF; d_call: TRBD1; v_call: TRBV19; cdr3_length: 13; clone_size: NA; j_call: TRBJ1-1
cdr3_nt: TGTGCCAGCAGCTGGGACCTCGGGAGCAATCAGCCCCAGCATTTT; cdr3_aa: CASSWDLGSNQPQHF; d_call: NA; v_call: TRBV5-5; cdr3_length: 15; clone_size: NA; j_call: TRBJ1-5
cdr3_nt: TGTGCCAGCAGTTTAGGTCCCGCCGCCTACGAGCAGTACTTC; cdr3_aa: CASSLGPAAYEQYF; d_call: NA; v_call: TRBV27; cdr3_length: 14; clone_size: many; j_call: TRBJ2-7
cdr3_nt: TGTGCCAGCCAATCGGGGGTCTCCTACGAGCAGTACTTC; cdr3_aa: CASQSGVSYEQYF; d_call: NA; v_call: TRBV28; cdr3_length: 13; clone_size: NA; j_call: TRBJ2-7
cdr3_nt: TGTGCCACCAGCAGAGATCCCAAAGAGGGGAATACGCAGTATTTT; cdr3_aa: CATSRDPKEGNTQYF; d_call: NA; v_call: TRBV15; cdr3_length: 15; clone_size: NA; j_call: TRBJ2-3
cdr3_nt: TGTGCCACCAGCCCCGGGGGCATGAGGCAGCCCCAGCATTTT; cdr3_aa: CATSPGGMRQPQHF; d_call: NA; v_call: TRBV24-1; cdr3_length: 14; clone_size: NA; j_call: TRBJ1-5
cdr3_nt: TGCGCCAGCAGCCGTGGACGGGACAGGCGTCAAGAGACCCAGTACTTC; cdr3_aa: CASSRGRDRRQETQYF; d_call: TRBD1; v_call: TRBV4-3; cdr3_length: 16; clone_size: NA; j_call: TRBJ2-5
cdr3_nt: TGCGCCAGCAGCCAAGAGGGAAACACCGGGGAGCTGTTTTTT; cdr3_aa: CASSQEGNTGELFF; d_call: NA; v_call: TRBV4-3; cdr3_length: 14; clone_size: NA; j_call: TRBJ2-2
cdr3_nt: TGTGCCAGCAGTTTTCCCCAGCTCGGTGAAGCTTTCTTT; cdr3_aa: CASSFPQLGEAFF; d_call: NA; v_call: TRBV28; cdr3_length: 13; clone_size: NA; j_call: TRBJ1-1
cdr3_nt: TGTGCCAGCTCTCGGACGGACGTCTTTGGCTACACCTTC; cdr3_aa: CASSRTDVFGYTF; d_call: NA; v_call: TRBV18; cdr3_length: 13; clone_size: NA; j_call: TRBJ1-2
cdr3_nt: TGTGCCAGCAGCTTCTCCGGGACGCCGGGACTAGGGGAAAAACTGTTTTTT; cdr3_aa: CASSFSGTPGLGEKLFF; d_call: NA; v_call: TRBV7-8; cdr3_length: 17; clone_size: NA; j_call: TRBJ1-4
cdr3_nt: TGTGCCACCAGCAGATCGACAGGGGCCTCCTACAATGAGCAGTTCTTC; cdr3_aa: CATSRSTGASYNEQFF; d_call: TRBD1; v_call: TRBV15; cdr3_length: 16; clone_size: NA; j_call: TRBJ2-1
cdr3_nt: TGTGCCAGCAGCCCGAGTATAGGCCCCTACGAGCAGTACTTC; cdr3_aa: CASSPSIGPYEQYF; d_call: NA; v_call: TRBV27; cdr3_length: 14; clone_size: NA; j_call: TRBJ2-7
cdr3_nt: TGCGCCAGCAGCTTGGGACAGGGGGGATCCTACAATGAGCAGTTCTTC; cdr3_aa: CASSLGQGGSYNEQFF; d_call: TRBD1; v_call: TRBV5-1; cdr3_length: 16; clone_size: NA; j_call: TRBJ2-1
cdr3_nt: TGTGCCAGCAGCGTAGCTACAGACGGCGGGGCAGATACGCAGTATTTT; cdr3_aa: CASSVATDGGADTQYF; d_call: NA; v_call: TRBV9; cdr3_length: 16; clone_size: NA; j_call: TRBJ2-3
cdr3_nt: TGTGCCAGCAGTTTAAACCGGGACTTACAGTATTTT; cdr3_aa: CASSLNRDLQYF; d_call: NA; v_call: TRBV12-3/TRBV12-4; cdr3_length: 12; clone_size: NA; j_call: TRBJ2-3
cdr3_nt: TGCGCCAGCAGCACCACGGGACAGGGAAACGAGCAGTACTTC; cdr3_aa: CASSTTGQGNEQYF; d_call: TRBD1; v_call: TRBV5-1; cdr3_length: 14; clone_size: NA; j_call: TRBJ2-7
cdr3_nt: TGTGCCATCAGTGAAGCCCGGGAACCCATATCCTACGAGCAGTACTTC; cdr3_aa: CAISEAREPISYEQYF; d_call: NA; v_call: TRBV10-3; cdr3_length: 16; clone_size: NA; j_call: TRBJ2-7
cdr3_nt: TGTGCCAGCAGCCAAGGTGATTTGTTAGCAGGCAATGAGCAGTTCTTC; cdr3_aa: CASSQGDLLAGNEQFF; d_call: NA; v_call: TRBV4-2; cdr3_length: 16; clone_size: NA; j_call: TRBJ2-1
cdr3_nt: TGTGCCAGCAGCTTAGCGTACAGGGGGGGCAATGAGCAGTTCTTC; cdr3_aa: CASSLAYRGGNEQFF; d_call: NA; v_call: TRBV7-6; cdr3_length: 15; clone_size: NA; j_call: TRBJ2-1
cdr3_nt: TGTGCCAGCAGTTCTGGGCAGGGGGTCTCTGGAAACACCATATATTTT; cdr3_aa: CASSSGQGVSGNTIYF; d_call: TRBD1; v_call: TRBV6-5; cdr3_length: 16; clone_size: few; j_call: TRBJ1-3
cdr3_nt: NA; cdr3_aa: CASSSSGLVSREQYF; d_call: NA; v_call: TRBV28; cdr3_length: 15; clone_size: NA; j_call: TRBJ2-7
cdr3_nt: TGTGCCAGCTCACCAACAGGGACAGACAATCAGCCCCAGCATTTT; cdr3_aa: CASSPTGTDNQPQHF; d_call: TRBD1; v_call: TRBV18; cdr3_length: 15; clone_size: NA; j_call: TRBJ1-5
cdr3_nt: TGTGCCAGCAGCTTAGCGCTGTCACATAGCAATCAGCCCCAGCATTTT; cdr3_aa: CASSLALSHSNQPQHF; d_call: NA; v_call: TRBV7-9; cdr3_length: 16; clone_size: NA; j_call: TRBJ1-5
cdr3_nt: TGTGCCAGCAGCTTAAGAGCGGGGAGCTCCTACAATGAGCAGTTCTTC; cdr3_aa: CASSLRAGSSYNEQFF; d_call: TRBD2; v_call: TRBV7-2; cdr3_length: 16; clone_size: few; j_call: TRBJ2-1
cdr3_nt: TGTGCCAGCAGCCCGACTGGTTCCAATGAGCAGTTCTTC; cdr3_aa: CASSPTGSNEQFF; d_call: NA; v_call: TRBV6-5; cdr3_length: 13; clone_size: NA; j_call: TRBJ2-1
cdr3_nt: TGTGCCAGCAAAGGGGACTACACAGATACGCAGTATTTT; cdr3_aa: CASKGDYTDTQYF; d_call: TRBD2; v_call: TRBV2; cdr3_length: 13; clone_size: once; j_call: TRBJ2-3
cdr3_nt: TGCGCCAGCAGCCACCCGGACAGGGATCAAGCTTTCTTT; cdr3_aa: CASSHPDRDQAFF; d_call: TRBD1; v_call: TRBV4-1; cdr3_length: 13; clone_size: few; j_call: TRBJ1-1
cdr3_nt: TGTGCCACCCCCCACGGCCTTAGCAATCAGCCCCAGCATTTT; cdr3_aa: CATPHGLSNQPQHF; d_call: NA; v_call: TRBV6-5; cdr3_length: 14; clone_size: NA; j_call: TRBJ1-5
cdr3_nt: TGTGCCAGCAGTCGCCCCGGGGGAAATTCACCCCTCCACTTT; cdr3_aa: CASSRPGGNSPLHF; d_call: NA; v_call: TRBV28; cdr3_length: 14; clone_size: NA; j_call: TRBJ1-6
cdr3_nt: TGTGCCAGCAGGCCCCTAGGGAACACTGAAGCTTTCTTT; cdr3_aa: CASRPLGNTEAFF; d_call: NA; v_call: TRBV5-4; cdr3_length: 13; clone_size: NA; j_call: TRBJ1-1
cdr3_nt: TGTGCCAGCAGCTCAGGGGGTTTGAACACCGGGGAGCTGTTTTTT; cdr3_aa: CASSSGGLNTGELFF; d_call: TRBD1; v_call: TRBV5-5; cdr3_length: 15; clone_size: NA; j_call: TRBJ2-2
cdr3_nt: TGCGCCAGCAGCCAAGTCCTGGGGACCCAGTACTTC; cdr3_aa: CASSQVLGTQYF; d_call: NA; v_call: TRBV4-1; cdr3_length: 12; clone_size: NA; j_call: TRBJ2-5
cdr3_nt: TGTGCCAGCATGGAGCAAGCTAGCAGTACAGATACGCAGTATTTT; cdr3_aa: CASMEQASSTDTQYF; d_call: NA; v_call: TRBV2; cdr3_length: 15; clone_size: once; j_call: TRBJ2-3
cdr3_nt: TGCGCCAGCAGTCGGGCTAGTCAAGAGACCCAGTACTTC; cdr3_aa: CASSRASQETQYF; d_call: NA; v_call: TRBV23-1; cdr3_length: 13; clone_size: NA; j_call: TRBJ2-5
cdr3_nt: TGCGCCAGCAGCCTCCTCACCGGGACAGATAATTCACCCCTCCACTTT; cdr3_aa: CASSLLTGTDNSPLHF; d_call: TRBD1; v_call: TRBV4-1; cdr3_length: 16; clone_size: NA; j_call: TRBJ1-6